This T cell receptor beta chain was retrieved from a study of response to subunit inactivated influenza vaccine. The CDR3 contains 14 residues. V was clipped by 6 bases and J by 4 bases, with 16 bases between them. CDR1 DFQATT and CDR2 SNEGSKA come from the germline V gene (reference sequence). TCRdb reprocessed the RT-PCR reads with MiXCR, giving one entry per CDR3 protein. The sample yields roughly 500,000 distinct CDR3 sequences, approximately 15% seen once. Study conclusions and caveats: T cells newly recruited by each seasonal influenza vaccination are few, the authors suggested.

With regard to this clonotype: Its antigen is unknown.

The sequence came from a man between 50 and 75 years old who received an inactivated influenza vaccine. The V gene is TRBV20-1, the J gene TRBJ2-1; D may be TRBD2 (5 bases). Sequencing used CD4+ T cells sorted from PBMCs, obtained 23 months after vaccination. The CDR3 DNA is TGCAGTGCAACCGGGGTAACAGAGTACAATGAGCAGTTCTTC. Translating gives CSATGVTEYNEQFF.